The present TCR beta chain was sequenced within a study of cytomegalovirus exposure and HLA in healthy donors. This PCR relied on a set of 60 Vbeta primers and 13 Jbeta primers. Generated by immunoSEQ multiplex PCR, the TCRdb table keeps only in-frame clones and is missing some. This sample has approximately 280,000 clones, with about 90% found just once. Sequencing was done on a sample of PBMCs. This TCR came from a woman under 30 in good health and CMV-seronegative.

The CDR3 DNA reads TGTGCCAGCAGCGTAGCTCGGGCGGGGGGGCCCGCCGGGGAGCTGTTTTTT. This gives the protein CASSVARAGGPAGELFF. This chain uses TRBV9 with TRBJ2-2, with 9 bases fitting TRBD2. Germline V gene lookup returns CDR1 SGDLS and CDR2 YYNGEE. The V gene end was trimmed by 0 bases and the J gene end by 6 bases; junction bases not matched to a gene: 9. The CDR3 totals 17 residues.